Here is one T cell receptor beta chain with its context. Its target is unknown. This sample was taken from a study of blood T cells in healthy people across ages. Overall study findings and caveats: Measured against age, TCR beta diversity per million T cells decreased in a roughly linear manner. Conclusively comparing naive with antigen-experienced cells was impossible with unsorted PBMCs.

Together with a sample-barcoded 5' primer, a J-beta primer mix was included in a second PCR lasting roughly 6 to 12 cycles. Each cDNA molecule carried a tag from a template-switch adaptor that contained 12 random nucleotides. TCRdb re-called the 5' RACE reads with MiXCR, one entry per CDR3 protein. This table has 1.5 million to 2 million distinct CDR3 sequences, 28% appearing once. The sequence derives from a woman aged 25 to 39 in good health. The sample taken for sequencing was blood.

CDR3 protein: CASSHQAGLRGTGELFF. DNA of the CDR3: TGTGCCAGCAGCCATCAAGCAGGGCTTAGGGGCACCGGGGAGCTGTTTTTT. This chain links TRBV7-9 with TRBJ2-2; a possible D gene is TRBD1 (5 bases). Trimming took off 5 bases at V and 4 bases at J, with 20 bases between the two ends. This CDR3 is built from 17 residues. Germline lookup yields CDR1 SEHNR and CDR2 FQNEAQ (reference sequence).